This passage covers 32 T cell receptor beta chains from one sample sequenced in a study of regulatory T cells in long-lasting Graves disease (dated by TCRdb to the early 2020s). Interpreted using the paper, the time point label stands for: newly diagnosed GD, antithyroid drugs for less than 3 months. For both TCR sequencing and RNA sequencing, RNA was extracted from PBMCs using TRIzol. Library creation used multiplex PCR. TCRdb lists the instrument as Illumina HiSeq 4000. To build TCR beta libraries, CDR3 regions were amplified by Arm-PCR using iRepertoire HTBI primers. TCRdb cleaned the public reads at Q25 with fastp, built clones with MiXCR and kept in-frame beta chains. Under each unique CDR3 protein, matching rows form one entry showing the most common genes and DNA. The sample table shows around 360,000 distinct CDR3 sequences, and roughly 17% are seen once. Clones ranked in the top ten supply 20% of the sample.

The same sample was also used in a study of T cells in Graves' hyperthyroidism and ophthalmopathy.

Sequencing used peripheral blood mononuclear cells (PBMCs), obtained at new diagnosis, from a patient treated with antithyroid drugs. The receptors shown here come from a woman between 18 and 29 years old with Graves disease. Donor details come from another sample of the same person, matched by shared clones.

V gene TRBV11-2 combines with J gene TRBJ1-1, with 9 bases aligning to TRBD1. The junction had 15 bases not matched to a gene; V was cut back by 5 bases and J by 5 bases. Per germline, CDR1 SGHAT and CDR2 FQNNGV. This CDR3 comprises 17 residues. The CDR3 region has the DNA TGTGCCAGCAGCCCTCTTGCTCCGGGACAGGGCGCGACTGAAGCTTTCTTT. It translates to CASSPLAPGQGATEAFF.

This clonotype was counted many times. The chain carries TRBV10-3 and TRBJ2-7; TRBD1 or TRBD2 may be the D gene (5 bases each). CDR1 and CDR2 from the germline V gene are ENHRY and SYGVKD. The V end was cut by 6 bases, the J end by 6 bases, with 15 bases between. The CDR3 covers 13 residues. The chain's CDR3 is CAIRSGRESEQYF. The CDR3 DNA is TGTGCCATCAGAAGTGGCAGGGAGTCCGAGCAGTACTTC.

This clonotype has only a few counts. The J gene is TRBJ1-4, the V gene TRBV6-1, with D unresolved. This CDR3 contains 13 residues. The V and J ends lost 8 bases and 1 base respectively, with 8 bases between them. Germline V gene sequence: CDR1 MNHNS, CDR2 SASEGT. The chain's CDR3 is CASLRLTNEKLFF. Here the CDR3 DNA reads TGTGCCAGCTTGCGATTAACTAATGAAAAACTGTTTTTT.

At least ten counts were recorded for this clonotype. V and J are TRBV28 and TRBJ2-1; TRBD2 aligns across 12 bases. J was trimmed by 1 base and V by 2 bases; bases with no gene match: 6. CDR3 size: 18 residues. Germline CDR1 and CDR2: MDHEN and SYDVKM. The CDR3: CASSLKLAGGQSYNEQFF. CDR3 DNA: TGTGCCAGCAGTTTAAAACTAGCGGGGGGCCAATCCTACAATGAGCAGTTCTTC.

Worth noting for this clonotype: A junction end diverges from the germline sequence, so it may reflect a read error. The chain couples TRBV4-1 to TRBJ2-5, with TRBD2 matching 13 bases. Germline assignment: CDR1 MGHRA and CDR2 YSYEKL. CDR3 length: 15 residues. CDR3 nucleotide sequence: TGCGCCAGCAGCAGACTAGGACTAGCGGGGGAGACCCTGTACTTC. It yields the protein CASSRLGLAGETLYF.

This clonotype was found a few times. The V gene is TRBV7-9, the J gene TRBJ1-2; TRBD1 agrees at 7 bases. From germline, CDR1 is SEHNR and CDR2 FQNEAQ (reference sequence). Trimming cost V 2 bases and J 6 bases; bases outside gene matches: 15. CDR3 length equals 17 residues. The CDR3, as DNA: TGTGCCAGCAGCTTATACGTGAGGACAGGAGATCTCCATGGCTACACCTTC. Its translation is CASSLYVRTGDLHGYTF.

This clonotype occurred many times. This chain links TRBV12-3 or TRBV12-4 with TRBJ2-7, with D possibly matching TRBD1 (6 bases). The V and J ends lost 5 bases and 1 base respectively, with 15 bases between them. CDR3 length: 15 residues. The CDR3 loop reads CASSPAGTGSYEQYF. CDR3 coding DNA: TGTGCCAGCAGTCCTGCCGGTACAGGGTCCTACGAGCAGTACTTC.

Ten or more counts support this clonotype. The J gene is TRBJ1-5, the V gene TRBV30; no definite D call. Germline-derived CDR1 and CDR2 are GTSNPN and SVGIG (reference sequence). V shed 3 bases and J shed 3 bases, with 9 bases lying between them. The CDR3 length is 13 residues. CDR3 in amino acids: CAWRGGYNQPQHF. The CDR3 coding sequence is TGTGCCTGGAGGGGAGGGTACAATCAGCCCCAGCATTTT.

Here the CDR3 DNA reads TGTGCCAGCAGTTCCGCACAAGGGCAAGGAGAGCAGTACTTC. Its translation is CASSSAQGQGEQYF. The V and J genes are TRBV5-4 and TRBJ2-7; no definite D call. Germline lookup yields CDR1 SGHNT and CDR2 YYREEE (reference sequence). CDR3 length: 14 residues. Trimming removed 5 bases from V and 7 bases from J, with 19 bases in between.

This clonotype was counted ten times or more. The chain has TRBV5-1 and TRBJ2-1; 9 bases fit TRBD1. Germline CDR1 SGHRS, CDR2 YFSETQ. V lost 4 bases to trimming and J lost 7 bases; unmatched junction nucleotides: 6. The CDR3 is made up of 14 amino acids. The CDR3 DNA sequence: TGCGCCAGCAGCACGGGGACAGGGCTGAATGAGCAGTTCTTC. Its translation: CASSTGTGLNEQFF.

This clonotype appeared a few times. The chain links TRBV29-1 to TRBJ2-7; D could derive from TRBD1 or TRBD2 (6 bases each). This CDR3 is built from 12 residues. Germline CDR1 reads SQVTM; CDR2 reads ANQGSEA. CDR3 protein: CSGGPGSYEQYF. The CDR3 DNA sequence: TGCAGTGGGGGGCCAGGCTCCTACGAGCAGTACTTC.

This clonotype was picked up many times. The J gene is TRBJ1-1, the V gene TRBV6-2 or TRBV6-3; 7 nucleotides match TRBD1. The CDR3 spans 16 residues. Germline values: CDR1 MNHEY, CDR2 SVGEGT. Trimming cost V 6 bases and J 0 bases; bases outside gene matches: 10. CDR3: CASRRTRDRMNTEAFF. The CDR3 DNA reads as TGTGCCAGCAGACGTACCCGGGACAGAATGAACACTGAAGCTTTCTTT.

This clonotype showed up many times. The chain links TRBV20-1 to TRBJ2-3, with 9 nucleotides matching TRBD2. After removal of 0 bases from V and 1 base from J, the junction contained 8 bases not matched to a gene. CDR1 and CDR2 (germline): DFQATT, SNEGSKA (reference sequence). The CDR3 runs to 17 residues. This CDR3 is CSARDFSGRGGTDTQYF. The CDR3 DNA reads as TGCAGTGCTAGAGATTTTAGCGGGAGAGGGGGCACAGATACGCAGTATTTT.

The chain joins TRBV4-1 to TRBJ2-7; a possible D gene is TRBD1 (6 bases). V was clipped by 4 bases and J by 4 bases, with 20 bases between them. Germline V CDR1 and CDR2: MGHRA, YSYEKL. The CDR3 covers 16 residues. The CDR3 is CASSLNIGTNLYEQYF. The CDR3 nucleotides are TGCGCCAGCAGCCTTAATATCGGGACAAACTTATACGAGCAGTACTTC.

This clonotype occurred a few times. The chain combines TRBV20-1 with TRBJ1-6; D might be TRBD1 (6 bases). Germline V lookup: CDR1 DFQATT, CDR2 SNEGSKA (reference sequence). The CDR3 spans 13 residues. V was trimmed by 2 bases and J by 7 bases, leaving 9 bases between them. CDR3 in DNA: TGCAGTGCTAGAAGCAGGGGCAATTCACCCCTCCACTTT. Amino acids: CSARSRGNSPLHF.

CDR3 coding DNA: TGCAAGAAGGTCCCCCGCGATGGGTTGGTTGAAGCTTTCTTT. Protein product: CKKVPRDGLVEAFF. V gene TRBV29-1 combines with J gene TRBJ1-1; no reliable D call. The germline V gene encodes CDR1 SQVTM and CDR2 ANQGSEA. The CDR3 runs 14 residues.

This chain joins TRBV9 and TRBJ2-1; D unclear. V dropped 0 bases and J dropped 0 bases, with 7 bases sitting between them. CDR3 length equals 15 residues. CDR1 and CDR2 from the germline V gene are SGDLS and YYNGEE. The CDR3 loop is CASSVGLSSYNEQFF. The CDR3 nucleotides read TGTGCCAGCAGCGTAGGGTTGAGCTCCTACAATGAGCAGTTCTTC.

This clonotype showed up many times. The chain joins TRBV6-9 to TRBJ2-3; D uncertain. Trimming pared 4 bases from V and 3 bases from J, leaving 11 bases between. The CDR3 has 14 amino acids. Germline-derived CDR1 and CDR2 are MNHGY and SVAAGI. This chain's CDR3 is CASSFPALTDTQYF. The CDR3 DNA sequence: TGTGCCAGCAGTTTCCCCGCCCTGACAGATACGCAGTATTTT.

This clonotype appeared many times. The CDR3 DNA sequence: TGCGCCAGCAGCTTGGCCGGGGTTAGCAATCAGCCCCAGCATTTT. Amino acid sequence: CASSLAGVSNQPQHF. The chain has TRBV5-1 and TRBJ1-5; no firm D call. Trimming left V 0 bases short and J 0 bases short, with 7 bases between. The germline V gene encodes CDR1 SGHRS and CDR2 YFSETQ. This CDR3 has 15 amino acids.

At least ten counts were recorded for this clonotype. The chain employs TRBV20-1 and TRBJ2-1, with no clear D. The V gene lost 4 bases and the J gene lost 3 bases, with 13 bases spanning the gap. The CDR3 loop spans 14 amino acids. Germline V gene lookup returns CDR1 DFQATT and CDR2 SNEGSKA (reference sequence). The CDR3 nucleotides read TGCAGTGCTACCGAAGGATCGGACTACAATGAGCAGTTCTTC. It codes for CSATEGSDYNEQFF.

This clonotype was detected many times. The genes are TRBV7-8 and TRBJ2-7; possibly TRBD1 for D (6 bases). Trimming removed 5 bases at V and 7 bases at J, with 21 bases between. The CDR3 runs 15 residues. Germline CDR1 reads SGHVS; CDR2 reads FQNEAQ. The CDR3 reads CASSPNRDNLGEQYF. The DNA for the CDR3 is TGTGCCAGCAGCCCGAACCGGGACAACCTTGGGGAGCAGTACTTC.

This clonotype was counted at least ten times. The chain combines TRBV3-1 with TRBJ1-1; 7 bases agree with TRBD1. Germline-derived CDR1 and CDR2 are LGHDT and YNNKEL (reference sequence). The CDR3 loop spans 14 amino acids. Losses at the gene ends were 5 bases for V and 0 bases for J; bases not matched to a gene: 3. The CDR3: CASSADRVNTEAFF. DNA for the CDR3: TGTGCCAGCAGCGCCGACAGGGTGAACACTGAAGCTTTCTTT.

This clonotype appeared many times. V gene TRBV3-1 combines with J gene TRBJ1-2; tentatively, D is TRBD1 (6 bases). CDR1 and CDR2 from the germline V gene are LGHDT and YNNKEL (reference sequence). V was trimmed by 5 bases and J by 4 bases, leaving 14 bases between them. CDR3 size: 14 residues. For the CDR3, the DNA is TGTGCCAGCAGCGACTCGGACAGACCCTATGGCTACACCTTC. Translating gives CASSDSDRPYGYTF.

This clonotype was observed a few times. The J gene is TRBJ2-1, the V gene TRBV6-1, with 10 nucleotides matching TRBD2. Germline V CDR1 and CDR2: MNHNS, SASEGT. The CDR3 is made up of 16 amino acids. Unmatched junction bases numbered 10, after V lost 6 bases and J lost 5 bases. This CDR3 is CASSLSSGGYNNEQFF. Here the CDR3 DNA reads TGTGCCAGCAGCTTGTCTAGCGGGGGATATAACAATGAGCAGTTCTTC.

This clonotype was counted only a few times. In DNA, the CDR3 is TGTGCCAGCAAATTCAGGGGAGAGACCCAGTACTTC. It encodes CASKFRGETQYF. The rearrangement links TRBV25-1 to TRBJ2-5; a weak D match, TRBD1 (6 bases). The length of the CDR3 is 12 residues. CDR1 and CDR2 (germline): MGHDK, SYGVNS. The V and J ends lost 7 bases and 4 bases respectively, with 10 bases between them.

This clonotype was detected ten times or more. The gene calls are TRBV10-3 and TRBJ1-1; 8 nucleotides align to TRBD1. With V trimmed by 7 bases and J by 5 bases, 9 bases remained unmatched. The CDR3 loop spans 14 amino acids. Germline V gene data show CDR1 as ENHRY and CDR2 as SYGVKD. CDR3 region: CAITRTGRETEAFF. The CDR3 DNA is TGTGCCATCACCAGGACAGGGAGGGAAACTGAAGCTTTCTTT.

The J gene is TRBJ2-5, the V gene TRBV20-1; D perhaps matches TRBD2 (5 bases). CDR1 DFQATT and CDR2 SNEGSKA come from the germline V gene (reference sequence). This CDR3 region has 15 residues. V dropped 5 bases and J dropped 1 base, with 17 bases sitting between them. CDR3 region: CSAGKDSFTQETQYF. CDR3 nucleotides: TGCAGTGCTGGCAAGGACTCCTTTACCCAAGAGACCCAGTACTTC.

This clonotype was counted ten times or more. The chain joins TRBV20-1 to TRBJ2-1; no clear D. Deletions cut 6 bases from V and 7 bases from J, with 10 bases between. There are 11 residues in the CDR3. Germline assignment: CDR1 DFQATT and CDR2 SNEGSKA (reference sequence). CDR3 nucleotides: TGCAGTGCCCCTAACCTAAATGAGCAGTTCTTC. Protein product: CSAPNLNEQFF.

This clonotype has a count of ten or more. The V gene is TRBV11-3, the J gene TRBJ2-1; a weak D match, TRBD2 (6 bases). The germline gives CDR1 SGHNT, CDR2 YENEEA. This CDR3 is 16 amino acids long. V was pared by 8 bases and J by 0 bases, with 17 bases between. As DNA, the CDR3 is TGTGCCAGCTCCGCTATGTTCGGGGGCTCCTACAATGAGCAGTTCTTC. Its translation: CASSAMFGGSYNEQFF.

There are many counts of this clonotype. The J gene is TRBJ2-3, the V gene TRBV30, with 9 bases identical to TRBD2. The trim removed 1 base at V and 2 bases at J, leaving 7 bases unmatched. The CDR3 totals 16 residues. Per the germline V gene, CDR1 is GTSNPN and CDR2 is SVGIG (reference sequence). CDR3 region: CAWSATTSGFTDTQYF. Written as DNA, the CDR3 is TGTGCCTGGAGTGCCACGACTAGCGGTTTCACAGATACGCAGTATTTT.

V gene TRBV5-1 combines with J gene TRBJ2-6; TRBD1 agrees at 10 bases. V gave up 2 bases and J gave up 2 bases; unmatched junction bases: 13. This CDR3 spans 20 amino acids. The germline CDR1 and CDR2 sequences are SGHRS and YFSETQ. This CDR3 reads CASSFGTLGQGSPGANVLTF. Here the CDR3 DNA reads TGCGCCAGCAGCTTTGGAACCTTGGGACAGGGGTCGCCTGGGGCCAACGTCCTGACTTTC.

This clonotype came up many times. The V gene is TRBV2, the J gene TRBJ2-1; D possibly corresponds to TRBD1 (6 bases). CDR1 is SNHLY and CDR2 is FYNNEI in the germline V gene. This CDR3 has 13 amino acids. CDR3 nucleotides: TGTGCTCGGACAGCCAGACGAAACAATGAGCAGTTCTTC. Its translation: CARTARRNNEQFF.